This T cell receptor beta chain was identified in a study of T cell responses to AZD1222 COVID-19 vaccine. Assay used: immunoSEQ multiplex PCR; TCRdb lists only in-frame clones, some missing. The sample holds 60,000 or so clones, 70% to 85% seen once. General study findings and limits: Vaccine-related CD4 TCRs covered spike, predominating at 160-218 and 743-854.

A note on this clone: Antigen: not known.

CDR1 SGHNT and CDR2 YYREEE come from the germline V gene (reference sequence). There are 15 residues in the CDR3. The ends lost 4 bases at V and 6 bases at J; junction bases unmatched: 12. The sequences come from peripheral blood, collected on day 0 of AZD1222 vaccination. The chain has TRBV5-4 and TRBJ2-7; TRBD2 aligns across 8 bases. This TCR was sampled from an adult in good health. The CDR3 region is CASSPQSGSEGEQYF. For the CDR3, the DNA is TGTGCCAGCAGCCCTCAAAGCGGGAGCGAGGGCGAGCAGTACTTC.